The subject of this entry is one T cell receptor beta chain. This sample is part of a study of blood T cell repertoires in COVID-19. The CDR3 spans 15 residues. The J segment lost 4 bases and the V segment lost 7 bases, leaving 9 bases of the junction unmatched. From germline, CDR1 is SNHLY and CDR2 FYNNEI. The protocol was immunoSEQ multiplex PCR, while the TCRdb copy is restricted to in-frame clones and leaves out a portion. The table lists roughly 110,000 clones, about three quarters of them singletons. The V and J genes are TRBV2 and TRBJ1-4, with TRBD1 matching over 7 bases. The sample comprised peripheral blood. This receptor was taken from an older man with COVID-19, enrolled during active disease. The DNA for the CDR3 is TGTGCCAGCAATGACCAGACAGGGAATAATGAAAAACTGTTTTTT. Translation: CASNDQTGNNEKLFF.